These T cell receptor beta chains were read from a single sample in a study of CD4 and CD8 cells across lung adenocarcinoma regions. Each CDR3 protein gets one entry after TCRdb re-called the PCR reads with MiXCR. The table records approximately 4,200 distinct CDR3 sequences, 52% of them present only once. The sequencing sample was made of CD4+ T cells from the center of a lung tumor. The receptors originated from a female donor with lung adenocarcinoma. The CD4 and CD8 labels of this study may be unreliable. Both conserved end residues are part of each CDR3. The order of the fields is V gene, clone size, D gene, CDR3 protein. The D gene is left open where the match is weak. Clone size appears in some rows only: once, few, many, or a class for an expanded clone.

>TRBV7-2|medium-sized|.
CASSPTSNTWGSIQYF
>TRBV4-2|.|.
CACSQGRLGAKDIQYF
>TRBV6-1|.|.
CAGIADRVPDTQYF
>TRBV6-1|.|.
CASSEGAGPGGRDQETQYF
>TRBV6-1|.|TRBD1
CASRLTGGYTF
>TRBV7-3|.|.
CASSMLTGINNEQFF
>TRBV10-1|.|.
CASSRVGTGELFF
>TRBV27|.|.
CASSFGRGHYEQYF
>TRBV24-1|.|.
CATSDLSGRTDTQYF
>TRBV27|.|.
CASKDPLGETQYF
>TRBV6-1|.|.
CAGSGIGVAETQYF
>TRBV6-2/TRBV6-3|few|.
CASSIQPPVQYF
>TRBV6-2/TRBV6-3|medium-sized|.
CASSREISYEQYF
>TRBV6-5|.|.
CASSYSISGAPGVRETQFF
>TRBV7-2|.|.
CAGSPEVDTQYF
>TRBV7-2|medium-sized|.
CASSLVSGSNQPQHF
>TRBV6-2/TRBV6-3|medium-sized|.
CASSYMTAKSSQYF
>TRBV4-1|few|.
CASSQEGSPGTYGYTF
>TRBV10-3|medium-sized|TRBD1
CATHLDRGHYNEQFF
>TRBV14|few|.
CASSPMGRLVGNTIYF
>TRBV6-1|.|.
CASRGSNTEAFF
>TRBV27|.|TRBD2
CASTQTGLAGKSYEQYF
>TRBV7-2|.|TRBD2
CARGWGGRDTDTQYF
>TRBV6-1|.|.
CASTRDLSYEQYF
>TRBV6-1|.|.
CASGFKGFNEQLFF
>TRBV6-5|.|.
CASSYSWEIYEQYF
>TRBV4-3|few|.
CASSLGTGRYEQYF
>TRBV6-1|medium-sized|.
CASSPATNTEAFF
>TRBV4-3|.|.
CASSQEFPAETQYF
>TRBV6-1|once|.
CASAGSGQGTKEIQYF
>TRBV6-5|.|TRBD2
CASSTSGSYNEQFF
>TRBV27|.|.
CASSPRVGGGTDTQYF
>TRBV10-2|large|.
CASYGGITDTQYF
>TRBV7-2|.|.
CASSLALGEEQYF
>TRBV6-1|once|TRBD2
CASSVVAAGDIQYF
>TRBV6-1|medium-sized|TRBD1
CASSLTGTGGYEQYF
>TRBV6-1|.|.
CASSEARGDPYNEQYF
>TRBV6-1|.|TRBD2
CASSEAPGEGHYEQYF
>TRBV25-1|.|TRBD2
CASSDSLAGPHNEQFF
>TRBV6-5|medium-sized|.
CASSYPVEQTGGYTF
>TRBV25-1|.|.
CASSESGLFYGYTF
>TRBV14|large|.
CASSFSGSKTQYF
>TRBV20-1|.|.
CSARPVQETQYF
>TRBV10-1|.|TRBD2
CASSEVSGSWNEQFF
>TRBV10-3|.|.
CAISAGNEQFF
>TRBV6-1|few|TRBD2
CASSESGMAGETQYF
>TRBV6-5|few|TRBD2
CASSSAGLANYNEQFF
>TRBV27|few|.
CASKAWGDYEQYF
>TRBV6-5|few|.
CASSSEIQETQYF
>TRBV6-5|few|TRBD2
CASSSPTFASGDQETQYF
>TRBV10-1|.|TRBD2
CASSPGTSGRYEQYF
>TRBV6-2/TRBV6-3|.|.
CASSTPASAARRNIQYF
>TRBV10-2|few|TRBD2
CASSVSSGSVNEQFF
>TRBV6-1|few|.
CATERDPTDTQYF
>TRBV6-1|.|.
CASRSQGASYDTQYF
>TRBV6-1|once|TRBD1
CASTLDRANTGELFF
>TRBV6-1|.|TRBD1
CASSEVDRGYGYTF
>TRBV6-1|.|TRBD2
CATRGAGDTDTQYF
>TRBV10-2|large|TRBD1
CASRGGTGLTTNEKLFF
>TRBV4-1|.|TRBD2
CASSEAGGSKNIQYF